The entry below describes one T cell receptor (beta chain). Antigen specificity is unknown. This record comes from a study of blood T cells in healthy people across ages. Isolating PBMCs gave at least 7 million of these cells per sample. CDR1 is LGHDT, CDR2 YNNKEL, per germline (reference sequence). The CDR3 spans 15 residues. The V gene lost 0 bases and the J gene lost 6 bases, with 12 bases spanning the gap. For the second PCR, which ran for about 7 to 12 cycles, a sample-barcoded 5' primer and a J-beta primer mix were used. MiXCR was run by TCRdb on the 5' RACE reads, yielding one entry per CDR3 protein. This sample carries 1,500,000 or so distinct CDR3 sequences, approximately 43% of them seen once, and the ten largest clones take over 3.5%. Findings and caveats of the study: As age increased, TCR beta diversity per million T cells fell in a roughly linear fashion.

V is TRBV3-1 and J is TRBJ1-5; no clear D gene. The specimen was blood. The TCR was taken from a woman aged 18-30 years in good health. CDR3 sequence: CASSQDPTAGQPQHF. CDR3 nucleotides: TGTGCCAGCAGCCAAGATCCCACAGCAGGTCAGCCCCAGCATTTT.